The sequence of this TCR beta chain was determined in a study of lymphopenia after photon versus proton radiotherapy. Comments on this clone: Its specificity is unknown.

Data came from immunoSEQ multiplex PCR; TCRdb stores just in-frame clones and leaves some out. The sample carries around 150,000 clones, roughly nine tenths recorded once. Per germline, CDR1 LNHNV and CDR2 YYDKDF (reference sequence). The CDR3 loop spans 14 amino acids. V lost 3 bases and J lost 3, with 12 bases in between. Study-wide results and caveats: After the lymphocyte nadir, photon-treated repertoires showed oligoclonal expansion, especially of CD8+ Temra cells.

This clonotype was obtained from a man between 45 and 60 years old with gastric cancer. The chain links TRBV15 to TRBJ2-7, with D possibly matching TRBD1 (5 bases). The input for sequencing was peripheral blood, taken from a patient treated with photon-based radiotherapy. This CDR3 reads CATSRWGVDYEQYF. In DNA, the CDR3 is TGTGCCACCAGCAGGTGGGGCGTGGACTACGAGCAGTACTTC.